This is a list of T cell receptor beta chains from one sample in a study of cytotoxic CD8 clonotypes in ibrutinib-treated CLL. The repertoire was sequenced with immunoSEQ multiplex PCR; TCRdb's copy has only in-frame clones and lacks some. The sample has some 200,000 clones, about four fifths seen once. The sample here was PBMCs, taken after 12 months of ibrutinib treatment. All receptors come from a human donor with chronic lymphocytic leukemia. CDR3s include the opening cysteine and the closing phenylalanine or tryptophan. The D gene is left open where the match is weak. Clone size is given for some rows only: seen once, a few or many times, or a class if the clone is expanded.

clone size	J gene	D gene	V gene	CDR3 protein	CDR3 DNA
few	TRBJ2-3	.	TRBV27	CASSLSLGISTDTQYF	TGTGCCAGCAGTTTATCGCTGGGAATCAGCACAGATACGCAGTATTTT
.	TRBJ2-7	TRBD2	TRBV5-6	CASSFFGRSSYEQYF	TGTGCCAGCAGCTTTTTCGGGAGGAGTTCCTACGAGCAGTACTTC
.	TRBJ1-3	.	TRBV7-9	CASSLEGNTIYF	TGTGCCAGCAGCTTAGAAGGGAACACCATATATTTT
.	TRBJ2-7	.	TRBV6-5	CASSTTTSSYEQYF	TGTGCCAGCAGTACCACTACGAGCTCCTACGAGCAGTACTTC
once	TRBJ2-3	TRBD2	TRBV19	CASSILSGTGTDTQYF	TGTGCCAGTAGTATTTTGAGCGGGACTGGCACAGATACGCAGTATTTT
.	TRBJ1-3	.	TRBV5-1	CASSGSVGGNTIYF	TGCGCCAGCAGTGGGTCTGTCGGTGGAAACACCATATATTTT
once	TRBJ2-7	.	TRBV7-2	CASSLAGGTFSYEQYF	TGTGCCAGCAGCTTAGCTGGCGGGACTTTCTCCTACGAGCAGTACTTC
.	TRBJ1-1	.	TRBV30	CAWSVLGAYTEAFF	TGTGCCTGGAGTGTACTGGGGGCGTACACTGAAGCTTTCTTT
.	TRBJ2-1	TRBD2	TRBV9	CASSPSRTSFDEQFF	TGTGCCAGCAGCCCATCTCGGACTAGTTTCGATGAGCAGTTCTTC
.	TRBJ2-7	TRBD1	TRBV13	CASSGTGWLYEQYF	TGTGCCAGCAGTGGGACAGGGTGGCTCTACGAGCAGTACTTC
few	TRBJ1-5	.	TRBV15	CATSRVGDSPGHF	TGTGCCACCAGCAGAGTCGGCGACAGCCCGGGGCATTTT
.	TRBJ1-5	.	TRBV27	CASSLRGDPTYSNQPQHF	TGTGCCAGCAGTTTGAGGGGCGACCCTACTTATAGCAATCAGCCCCAGCATTTT
.	TRBJ1-4	TRBD1	TRBV4-2	CASSLGQESNEKLFF	TGTGCCAGCAGCCTAGGACAGGAATCTAATGAAAAACTGTTTTTT
few	TRBJ2-5	.	TRBV29-1	CSVRAGLETQYF	TGCAGCGTCAGAGCAGGGCTGGAGACCCAGTACTTC
.	TRBJ1-1	.	TRBV4-1	CASSLTVNTEAFF	TGCGCCAGCAGCCTTACGGTGAACACTGAAGCTTTCTTT
.	TRBJ1-1	.	TRBV20-1	CSAKMNTEAFF	TGCAGTGCAAAGATGAACACTGAAGCTTTCTTT
.	TRBJ2-3	.	TRBV9	CASSAAGQTTDTQYF	TGTGCCAGCAGCGCCGCGGGACAGACCACAGATACGCAGTATTTT
.	TRBJ2-5	TRBD1	TRBV27	CASSLSRQGETQYF	TGTGCCAGCAGTTTATCTCGACAGGGTGAGACCCAGTACTTC
.	TRBJ1-1	.	TRBV5-8	CASSSGGLGTEAFF	TGTGCCAGCAGCTCGGGAGGATTGGGCACTGAAGCTTTCTTT
.	TRBJ2-3	.	TRBV18	CASSPRGADTQYF	TGTGCCAGCTCACCACGGGGCGCAGATACGCAGTATTTT
.	TRBJ1-4	.	TRBV28	CASSLSGGAGEKLFF	TGTGCCAGCAGTTTATCCGGGGGCGCTGGGGAAAAACTGTTTTTT
.	TRBJ1-5	.	TRBV6-6	CASSYSTVRGQPQHF	TGTGCCAGCAGTTACTCGACAGTGCGGGGACAGCCCCAGCATTTT
.	TRBJ1-1	.	TRBV5-6	CASRRVSTNTEAFF	TGTGCCAGCAGACGGGTTAGCACGAACACTGAAGCTTTCTTT
.	TRBJ1-3	.	TRBV6-1	CASSEEAGTGNTIYF	TGTGCCAGCAGTGAAGAGGCAGGGACTGGAAACACCATATATTTT
.	TRBJ2-3	.	TRBV2	CASSEESGEISTDTQYF	TGTGCCAGCAGTGAGGAGTCAGGGGAAATTAGCACAGATACGCAGTATTTT
.	TRBJ1-6	TRBD1	TRBV5-1	CASSLLGNRGLVVNSPLHF	TGCGCCAGCAGCTTGCTAGGGAACAGGGGGCTGGTTGTTAATTCACCCCTCCACTTT
.	TRBJ1-2	TRBD1	TRBV6-6	CASSYSPWTGENTF	TGTGCCAGCAGTTACTCCCCCTGGACAGGGGAGAACACCTTC
once	TRBJ2-3	.	TRBV6-4	CASSDSRLDTQYF	TGTGCCAGCAGTGACTCCCGTTTAGATACGCAGTATTTT
.	TRBJ2-7	TRBD2	TRBV25-1	CASSEDGRLAVYEQYF	TGTGCCAGCAGTGAAGACGGGCGACTAGCGGTTTACGAGCAGTACTTC
.	TRBJ2-5	TRBD2	TRBV6-5	CASSPLSAGAETQYF	TGTGCCAGCAGTCCTCTCTCGGCGGGAGCGGAGACCCAGTACTTC
few	TRBJ1-1	TRBD1	TRBV7-8	CASSPSVPGQDGAFF	TGTGCCAGCAGCCCAAGCGTACCGGGACAGGATGGGGCTTTCTTT